Given below is one TCR beta chain in context. Its matching antigen is unknown. The data were obtained in a study of T cell repertoires in cytomegalovirus infection. Study information: Matching HLA type and CMV infection were both indicated by public TCR beta signatures.

The CDR3 has 15 amino acids. The ends were cut back, 1 base at V and 5 bases at J, with 10 bases in the middle. The germline gives CDR1 SGHRS, CDR2 YFSETQ. TCRdb re-called the reads with MiXCR, one entry per CDR3 protein. This sample has some 57,000 distinct CDR3 sequences, with roughly 34% found just once. This TCR was sampled from a human donor in good health (CMV status not recorded). Some clones in this sample may be carry-over from other donors' samples. The sample taken for sequencing was PBMCs, sequenced either directly or after in vitro stimulation (not recorded which). The chain is built from TRBV5-1 and TRBJ1-6, with D perhaps matching TRBD1 (5 bases). For the CDR3, the DNA is TGCGCCAGCAGCTTGAGTGGGGGAAATAATTCACCCCTCCACTTT. Protein: CASSLSGGNNSPLHF.